A selection of T cell receptor beta chains follows, all from one sample in a study of T cells in Graves' hyperthyroidism and ophthalmopathy. TCRdb called the multiplex PCR reads again in MiXCR, with one record for every CDR3 protein. The sample holds a few hundred thousand distinct CDR3 sequences, around a quarter seen once. Input material: blood. Receptor source: a man aged 45-65 years with Graves' hyperthyroidism. CDR3s include the opening cysteine and the closing phenylalanine or tryptophan. D genes are given only for firm matches. Clone size is stated in some rows and not others, as once, few, many or a class when expanded.

clone size,J gene,D gene,V gene,CDR3 protein,CDR3 DNA
many,TRBJ2-1,TRBD2,TRBV6-5,CASSYRGTSKGNEQFF,TGTGCCAGCAGTTACCGCGGGACTAGCAAGGGAAATGAGCAGTTCTTC
many,TRBJ1-1,.,TRBV29-1,CSSRKGLNTEAFF,TGCAGCTCTCGGAAGGGACTGAACACTGAAGCTTTCTTT
few,TRBJ2-3,.,TRBV6-5,CASSYPGPRKTDTQYF,TGTGCCAGCAGTTACCCAGGGCCCAGGAAGACAGATACGCAGTATTTT
.,TRBJ2-1,.,TRBV6-2/TRBV6-3,CASTNNEQFF,TGTGCCAGCACGAACAATGAGCAGTTCTTC
.,TRBJ2-5,TRBD2,TRBV5-4,CASSHSSGRVETQYF,TGTGCCAGCAGCCACTCGAGCGGGAGGGTTGAGACCCAGTACTTC
few,TRBJ1-2,.,TRBV7-9,CASSLVSAKGGYTF,TGTGCCAGCAGCTTAGTGTCGGCAAAAGGTGGCTACACCTTC
.,TRBJ2-5,TRBD2,TRBV29-1,CSVGGRNFPEETQYF,TGCAGCGTGGGGGGGAGGAATTTTCCCGAAGAGACCCAGTACTTC
few,TRBJ2-1,TRBD2,TRBV12-3/TRBV12-4,CASKLAGTYNEQFF,TGTGCCAGTAAACTAGCGGGAACCTACAATGAGCAGTTCTTC
many,TRBJ2-1,.,TRBV27,CASSARPPGHSINEQFF,TGTGCCAGCAGTGCCCGGCCGCCGGGACATAGCATAAATGAGCAGTTCTTC
once,TRBJ2-1,TRBD1,TRBV29-1,CSVEAGTGDNEQFF,TGCAGCGTTGAGGCCGGGACAGGGGACAATGAGCAGTTCTTC
.,TRBJ2-7,TRBD2,TRBV20-1,CSASSGRAHYEQYF,TGCAGTGCAAGTAGCGGGAGGGCCCACTACGAGCAGTACTTC
.,TRBJ2-7,.,TRBV7-9,CASSEGHISYEQYF,TGTGCCAGCAGTGAAGGACACATCTCCTACGAGCAGTACTTC
.,TRBJ1-5,.,TRBV24-1,CATSDDHNQPQHF,TGTGCCACCAGTGATGATCACAATCAGCCCCAGCATTTT
many,TRBJ2-3,.,TRBV5-1,CASSLYSGETDTQYF,TGCGCCAGCAGCTTGTACTCGGGAGAGACAGATACGCAGTATTTT
few,TRBJ2-7,TRBD1,TRBV28,CASSSTLGQGRYEQYF,TGTGCCAGCAGTTCGACCCTTGGACAGGGGAGGTACGAGCAGTACTTC
.,TRBJ2-7,.,TRBV20-1,CSARDTVGSYEQYF,TGCAGTGCTAGAGATACGGTCGGGAGCTACGAGCAGTACTTC
.,TRBJ2-7,TRBD2,TRBV28,CASSLWGLAGSSYEQYF,TGTGCCAGCAGTTTATGGGGACTAGCGGGAAGCTCCTACGAGCAGTACTTC
many,TRBJ2-7,TRBD2,TRBV7-2,CASSTPGTRRYEQYF,TGTGCCAGCAGCACGCCCGGGACTAGAAGATACGAGCAGTACTTC
few,TRBJ1-2,TRBD1,TRBV29-1,CSVGPGQGTRGHGYTF,TGCAGCGTTGGCCCGGGACAGGGGACGCGGGGTCATGGCTACACCTTC
.,TRBJ2-2,.,TRBV19,CASRGGQTNTGELFF,TGTGCCAGTAGGGGGGGACAGACGAACACCGGGGAGCTGTTTTTT
many,TRBJ2-5,TRBD1,TRBV28,CASSPQTGLNQETQYF,TGTGCCAGCAGCCCCCAGACAGGGTTAAACCAAGAGACCCAGTACTTC
many,TRBJ2-1,TRBD2,TRBV7-3,CASSLGLAGGVEQFF,TGTGCCAGCAGCCTCGGACTAGCGGGAGGGGTTGAGCAGTTCTTC
many,TRBJ2-7,TRBD2,TRBV11-3,CASSQASGRTYEQYF,TGTGCCAGCAGCCAGGCTAGCGGGAGAACCTACGAGCAGTACTTC
few,TRBJ2-1,.,TRBV12-3/TRBV12-4,CASRPAGSSYNEQFF,TGTGCCAGCAGACCAGCAGGGAGCTCCTACAATGAGCAGTTCTTC
few,TRBJ2-1,TRBD2,TRBV29-1,CSVGSPSGSNEQFF,TGCAGCGTTGGATCGCCTAGCGGGTCCAATGAGCAGTTCTTC
many,TRBJ2-3,TRBD1,TRBV20-1,CSASPGTGTDTQYF,TGCAGTGCTTCCCCCGGGACAGGAACGGATACGCAGTATTTT
.,TRBJ2-5,TRBD1,TRBV15,CATSRDSGGETQYF,TGTGCCACCAGCAGAGATTCAGGGGGAGAGACCCAGTACTTC
few,TRBJ2-4,TRBD1,TRBV20-1,CSARDRRDRESGSAKNIQYF,TGCAGTGCTAGAGATCGGCGGGACAGGGAAAGTGGCTCGGCCAAAAACATTCAGTACTTC
.,TRBJ2-7,TRBD2,TRBV10-2,CASSESDRRGTYEQYF,TGCGCCAGCAGTGAGTCAGATCGGCGGGGGACCTACGAGCAGTACTTC
few,TRBJ2-5,TRBD1,TRBV12-3/TRBV12-4,CASSFRSGGRETQYF,TGTGCCAGCAGTTTTAGGTCAGGGGGCAGGGAGACCCAGTACTTC
.,TRBJ2-1,TRBD2,TRBV3-1,CASSQENSGRSPLYNEQFF,TGTGCCAGCAGCCAAGAAAACAGCGGGAGGTCACCACTTTACAATGAGCAGTTCTTC
few,TRBJ1-5,TRBD1,TRBV20-1,CSARVDRGKDQPQHF,TGCAGTGCTAGAGTCGACAGGGGGAAGGATCAGCCCCAGCATTTT
.,TRBJ2-3,TRBD2,TRBV19,CASSTTSGRASADTQYF,TGTGCCAGTAGTACGACTAGCGGGAGAGCGTCGGCAGATACGCAGTATTTT
many,TRBJ1-1,.,TRBV30,CAWSVLGAVAFF,TGTGCCTGGAGTGTACTGGGCGCAGTAGCTTTCTTT
.,TRBJ1-2,.,TRBV25-1,CASSELRGTLYGYTF,TGTGCCAGCAGTGAATTGCGGGGAACTTTGTATGGCTACACCTTC
.,TRBJ2-3,.,TRBV5-1,CASSYGTDTQYF,TGCGCCAGCAGCTATGGCACAGATACGCAGTATTTT